The 17 T cell receptor beta chains below all came from one sample that was sequenced in a study of blood T cells in healthy people across ages. For the second PCR, which ran for about 7 to 11 cycles, a sample-barcoded 5' primer and a J-beta primer mix were used. MiXCR, run by TCRdb on the 5' RACE reads, gives a single entry per CDR3 protein. The sample has some 550,000 distinct CDR3 sequences, 47% seen once. Material for sequencing was blood. The receptors were gathered from a man older than 75 in good health.

This clonotype has more than one count but fewer than ten. The chain is built from TRBV7-2 and TRBJ2-4; D is unresolved. This CDR3 region has 15 residues. The germline gives CDR1 SGHTA, CDR2 FQGNSA. Trimming cost V 1 base and J 13 bases, with 20 bases left between them. The DNA of the CDR3 is TGTGCCAGCAGCTTAGGCCTAGAGGTCTACAATGAGCAGTACTTC. This encodes CASSLGLEVYNEQYF. Together with reference TRBV7-2 and TRBJ2-4, the CDR3 gives the full variable domain: GAGVSQSPSNKVTEKGKDVELRCDPISGHTALYWYRQSLGQGLEFLIYFQGNSAPDKSGLPSDRFSAERTGGSVSTLTIQRTQQEDSAVYLCASSLGLEVYNEQYFGAGTRLSVL.

This sequence joins TRBV27 and TRBJ1-1, with D uncertain. Looked up from germline, CDR1 is MNHEY and CDR2 is SMNVEV (reference sequence). The CDR3 runs 12 residues. Trimming cost V 7 bases and J 2 bases, with 8 bases left between them. CDR3 loop: CASIAENTEAFF. As DNA, the CDR3 is TGTGCCAGCATCGCTGAAAACACTGAAGCTTTCTTT.

V gene TRBV4-3 combines with J gene TRBJ1-1, with D unresolved. CDR1 is LGHNA and CDR2 is YSLEER in the germline V gene. CDR3 length: 13 amino acids. The V end lost 4 bases, the J end lost 5 bases, and 11 bases lay between the germline ends. The CDR3 DNA is TGCGCCAGCAGCCCGGGGAGTTTTACTGAAGCTTTCTTT. Protein sequence: CASSPGSFTEAFF.

At least ten counts were recorded for this clonotype. The V and J genes are TRBV29-1 and TRBJ2-1, with 13 positions matching TRBD2. Looked up from germline, CDR1 is SQVTM and CDR2 is ANQGSEA. This CDR3 region has 14 residues. Germline trimming cut 4 bases from V and 7 bases from J; bases unmatched to any gene: 4. CDR3: CSVGTSGSRNEQFF. DNA for the CDR3: TGCAGCGTTGGGACTAGCGGGAGTAGGAATGAGCAGTTCTTC.

The chain's CDR3 is CASSYPPGGGYEQYF. CDR3 DNA sequence: TGTGCCAGCAGCTACCCCCCCGGGGGCGGTTACGAGCAGTACTTC. The chain uses TRBV7-9 and TRBJ2-7; D is perhaps TRBD1 or TRBD2 (6 bases each). Germline CDR1 and CDR2: SEHNR and FQNEAQ (reference sequence). V lost 4 bases to trimming and J lost 4 bases, with 17 bases between them. The CDR3 loop spans 15 amino acids.

Remarks on this clonotype: Compared with germline, one end of the junction differs, possibly owing to a read error. The rearrangement links TRBV27 to TRBJ2-5; 7 bases fit TRBD2. CDR3 length: 14 amino acids. Germline V lookup: CDR1 MNHEY, CDR2 SMNVEV (reference sequence). Here the CDR3 DNA reads TGTGCCAGCAGTCCCGGACTAGTTTGGAATGAGCAGTATTTC. Protein sequence: CASSPGLVWNEQYF.

This clonotype was picked up a small number of times. The CDR3 reads CASSQGQGAFYEQYF. The CDR3 nucleotides are TGTGCCAGCAGCCAAGGACAGGGGGCCTTCTACGAGCAGTACTTC. The rearrangement links TRBV14 to TRBJ2-7; 10 bases are a match to TRBD1. The ends lost 1 base at V and 3 bases at J; junction bases unmatched: 3. Germline CDR1 SGHDN, CDR2 FVKESK. This CDR3 has 15 residues.

This chain uses TRBV7-9 with TRBJ2-7, with TRBD1 identical over 8 bases. The closer fit of TRBJ2-5 to the DNA end suggests the J call may be wrong. Germline V gene data show CDR1 as SEHNR and CDR2 as FQNEAQ (reference sequence). The CDR3 contains 12 residues. The CDR3, as DNA: TGTGCCGCAGGACAGGGCGAAGAGACCCAGTACTTC. This translates into CAAGQGEETQYF.

The rearrangement uses TRBV27 and TRBJ1-4; D call uncertain. The ends were cut back, 7 bases at V and 4 bases at J, with 13 bases in the middle. Germline lookup yields CDR1 MNHEY and CDR2 SMNVEV (reference sequence). The CDR3 runs to 14 residues. The CDR3 DNA sequence: TGTGCCAGCATGCGCCGGGGAGGTAATGAAAAACTGTTTTTT. This gives the protein CASMRRGGNEKLFF.

This clonotype was seen repeatedly, ten times or more. V usage is TRBV6-5 and J usage is TRBJ2-7; TRBD1 is a possible D gene (6 bases). The germline V and J ends were trimmed by 7 bases and 0 bases, with 16 bases remaining between them. This CDR3 is built from 15 residues. CDR1 and CDR2 from the germline V gene are MNHEY and SVGAGI. The CDR3 sequence: CASTPSRDTSYEQYF. For the CDR3, the DNA is TGTGCCAGCACGCCCAGCCGGGACACCTCCTACGAGCAGTACTTC.

The genes are TRBV4-3 and TRBJ1-2; tentatively, D is TRBD1 (5 bases). V lost 0 bases and J 8 bases, leaving 13 bases between the germline ends. This CDR3 contains 14 residues. Per the germline V gene, CDR1 is LGHNA and CDR2 is YSLEER. The chain's CDR3 is CASSQDRGPRGYTF. The CDR3 DNA reads TGCGCCAGCAGCCAAGATAGGGGTCCACGCGGCTACACCTTC.

This clonotype was recorded a few times. The chain couples TRBV6-5 to TRBJ1-2; the D is unclear. Germline CDR1 reads MNHEY; CDR2 reads SVGAGI. The CDR3 runs to 15 residues. Trimming took off 5 bases at V and 4 bases at J, with 17 bases between the two ends. The DNA of the CDR3 is TGTGCCAGCAGTCCACGATTCGGTACAGTCTATGGCTACACCTTC. Its translation is CASSPRFGTVYGYTF.

The genes are TRBV4-2 and TRBJ2-3; 9 bases are a match to TRBD1. The CDR3 is 18 amino acids. Germline loops: CDR1 LGHNA, CDR2 YNFKEQ. The V gene end was trimmed by 1 base and the J gene end by 3 bases; junction bases not matched to a gene: 11. The CDR3 region is CASSQVSTGGLGTDTQYF. The CDR3 nucleotides read TGTGCCAGCAGCCAAGTAAGCACAGGGGGCCTTGGAACAGATACGCAGTATTTT.

In its sample, this clonotype was seen many times. The chain is built from TRBV7-2 and TRBJ2-1; D assignment may be TRBD1 or TRBD2 (5 bases each). The V gene's germline CDR1 is SGHTA and CDR2 FQGNSA. CDR3 length equals 16 residues. V dropped 3 bases and J dropped 6 bases, with 18 bases sitting between them. CDR3: CASSFQLQGVPNEQFF. The CDR3 DNA follows: TGTGCCAGCAGCTTTCAACTTCAGGGAGTTCCCAATGAGCAGTTCTTC.

This clonotype appeared a single time. This sequence joins TRBV4-2 and TRBJ2-7, with D maybe TRBD2 (7 bases). Trimming took off 2 bases at V and 10 bases at J, with 15 bases between the two ends. The CDR3 consists of 13 residues. Per germline, CDR1 LGHNA and CDR2 YNFKEQ. The CDR3 region has the DNA TGTGCCAGCAGCCAACAGGGGCGGGAGCACCAGTACTTC. Protein: CASSQQGREHQYF.

As concerns this clonotype: The junction departs from the called germline gene at one end, perhaps through a read error. V usage is TRBV5-1 and J usage is TRBJ2-1; possibly TRBD1 for D (5 bases). Germline-derived CDR1 and CDR2 are SGHRS and YFSETQ. The CDR3 is 16 amino acids. Written as DNA, the CDR3 is TGCGCCAGCAGCCCCCCCAGGGTTGGTTCCTACAATGAGCGGTTCTTC. This gives the protein CASSPPRVGSYNERFF.

This clonotype was counted a few times. The genes are TRBV13 and TRBJ2-3; D is ambiguous. CDR3 length equals 14 residues. Trimming stripped 4 bases from V and 0 bases from J, with 8 bases between. Germline CDR1 is PRHDT and CDR2 is FYEKMQ (reference sequence). This CDR3 reads CASSSQTSTDTQYF. CDR3 bases: TGTGCCAGCAGCTCGCAGACTAGCACAGATACGCAGTATTTT.